Following are 29 T cell receptor beta chains from one sample sequenced in a study of metastatic and nonmetastatic thyroid tumors. No patient received treatment before thyroid surgery. TCRdb redid the clone calls on the PCR reads using MiXCR. The data contain roughly 12,000 clones, 31% of them singletons. The material sequenced was tumor tissue. The receptor source for this set is a male donor with papillary thyroid cancer or a benign thyroid nodule (not recorded which). Some clones in this sample may be carry-over from other donors' samples.

The chain joins TRBV4-1 to TRBJ1-4; possibly TRBD1 for D (5 bases). The germline V and J ends were trimmed by 4 bases and 6 bases, with 12 bases remaining between them. Germline V gene sequence: CDR1 MGHRA, CDR2 YSYEKL. The CDR3 covers 14 residues. The CDR3 spells CASSLTPGHEKLFF. In DNA, the CDR3 is TGCGCCAGCAGCCTGACACCAGGGCATGAAAAACTGTTTTTT.

The V gene is TRBV6-1, the J gene TRBJ2-7; 7 bases map to TRBD1. CDR1 and CDR2 (germline): MNHNS, SASEGT. J gave up 3 bases and V 1 base, and 6 bases lay outside the gene matches. The CDR3 sequence is 15 residues long. In DNA, the CDR3 is TGTGCCAGCAGTGAAGGAACAGGGGAAGGCTACGAGCAGTACTTC. Protein: CASSEGTGEGYEQYF.

This clone was seen once. The chain uses TRBV30 and TRBJ2-7; 7 bases match TRBD2. The CDR3 consists of 12 residues. J lost 9 bases, V lost 5 bases, and 10 bases had no gene match. Per germline, CDR1 GTSNPN and CDR2 SVGIG (reference sequence). The CDR3 nucleotides are TGTGCCTGGTCGGGAGGTTCGGGTGGGCAGTACTTC. This gives the protein CAWSGGSGGQYF.

Ten or more counts support this clone. The rearrangement joins TRBV20-1 to TRBJ2-7; 9 bases line up with TRBD1. The CDR3 runs to 14 residues. Losses at the gene ends were 1 base for V and 0 bases for J; bases not matched to a gene: 1. Looked up from germline, CDR1 is DFQATT and CDR2 is SNEGSKA (reference sequence). The CDR3 DNA is TGCAGTGCTAGAGGGACAGGGGACTCCTACGAGCAGTACTTC. Its protein is CSARGTGDSYEQYF.

This clone was counted ten times or more. This rearrangement joins TRBV29-1 to TRBJ1-4; 8 nucleotides align to TRBD1. V lost 0 bases, J lost 7 bases, and 7 bases stayed unmatched. This CDR3 is 15 amino acids long. Germline V lookup: CDR1 SQVTM, CDR2 ANQGSEA. CDR3 nucleotides: TGCAGCGTTGAAGAACCGGGGACAGGCCGTGAAAAACTGTTTTTT. Protein sequence: CSVEEPGTGREKLFF.

Of note for this clone: The junction and the germline gene differ at one end; a read error may be behind it. The chain carries TRBV7-9 and TRBJ2-7, with 10 bases identical to TRBD2. This CDR3 region has 14 residues. Germline CDR1 and CDR2: SEHNR and FQNEAQ (reference sequence). CDR3 amino acids: CASSLAGDSYEQYF. The CDR3 DNA reads as TGTGCCAGCAGCCTAGCGGGGGACTCCTACGAGCAGTACTTC.

In this sample, this clone turned up many times. The chain is built from TRBV9 and TRBJ2-1, with D possibly being TRBD2 (7 bases). Trimming took off 4 bases at V and 8 bases at J, with 13 bases between the two ends. Per germline, CDR1 SGDLS and CDR2 YYNGEE. The CDR3 extends over 13 amino acids. DNA of the CDR3: TGTGCCAGCAGCCGGGGGGCCGAGGATGAGCAGTTCTTC. Amino acid sequence: CASSRGAEDEQFF.

The J gene is TRBJ2-7, the V gene TRBV20-1; D is undetermined. The CDR3 loop spans 12 amino acids. Germline V gene data show CDR1 as DFQATT and CDR2 as SNEGSKA (reference sequence). The ends were cut back, 6 bases at V and 4 bases at J, with 13 bases in the middle. CDR3 sequence: CSASPPEYEQYF. CDR3 sequence (DNA): TGCAGTGCCTCCCCGCCAGAGTACGAGCAGTACTTC.

By sample fraction, this clone is medium-sized. Possible read error: a much larger clone is one base away. V usage is TRBV20-1 and J usage is TRBJ2-7; 11 bases are a match to TRBD2. This CDR3 is built from 19 residues. CDR1 is DFQATT and CDR2 is SNEGSKA in the germline V gene (reference sequence). In DNA form, the CDR3 reads TGCAGTGCTAGAGGAGAATCGATCCCTAGCGGGAGGTCTAACTACGAGCGGTACGTC. Translating it yields CSARGESIPSGRSNYERYV.

The chain links TRBV4-3 to TRBJ2-1; D is possibly TRBD2 (6 bases). The length of the CDR3 is 17 residues. Germline loops: CDR1 LGHNA, CDR2 YSLEER. V lost 0 bases to trimming and J lost 4 bases, with 16 bases between them. The CDR3, as DNA: TGCGCCAGCAGCCAAGATTTCGCTAGCGCTATTTACAATGAGCAGTTCTTC. The encoded protein is CASSQDFASAIYNEQFF.

Remarks on this clone: The DNA is left out, because the CDR3 cannot be placed on it with certainty; the CDR3 is given as TCRdb lists it. V and J are TRBV7-5 and TRBJ2-7; the tabulated D call, TRBD1, remains unverified against the DNA. TRBV7-5 constitutes a pseudogene. The CDR3 length is 19 residues, termini included. CDR3 amino acids: CTSVPARKGTSAGFDEQYV.

This clone was counted at least ten times. The rearrangement uses TRBV29-1 and TRBJ2-1; D is perhaps TRBD1 or TRBD2 (5 bases each). Germline-derived CDR1 and CDR2 are SQVTM and ANQGSEA. The CDR3 runs to 15 residues. The V end was cut by 3 bases, the J end by 0 bases, with 12 bases between. CDR3 protein: CSVEGDGTSYNEQFF. The CDR3, as DNA: TGCAGCGTTGAGGGGGACGGGACCTCCTACAATGAGCAGTTCTTC.

Concerning this clone itself: This could be a read error, since a much larger clone is one nucleotide away. The chain carries TRBV7-3 and TRBJ2-3, with TRBD1 matching over 8 bases. The CDR3 extends over 15 amino acids. V dropped 4 bases and J dropped 6; count of bases not matched to a gene: 9. Germline V lookup: CDR1 SGHTA, CDR2 FQGTGA. The CDR3 here is CASSYTGGTRDTQYF. The CDR3 DNA is TGTGCCAGCAGCTATACAGGGGGGACGCGGGATACGCAGTATTTT.

This clone was detected ten times or more. The chain is built from TRBV7-8 and TRBJ1-5; the D gene is possibly TRBD1 (5 bases). Per germline, CDR1 SGHVS and CDR2 FQNEAQ. CDR3 length: 17 amino acids. V was trimmed by 1 base and J by 5 bases, leaving 18 bases between them. The CDR3 bases are TGTGCCAGCAGCTTAGTTTCCGGGGCGACTGGGGATCAGCCCCAGCATTTT. This translates into CASSLVSGATGDQPQHF.

This clone is judged medium-sized (0.01 to 0.1%). The chain has TRBV6-1 and TRBJ2-3, with unresolved D. This CDR3 is 13 amino acids long. Germline V gene sequence: CDR1 MNHNS, CDR2 SASEGT. V lost 8 bases, J lost 1 base, and 10 bases lay in between. CDR3 coding DNA: TGTGCCAGCGGAAATCGGGGCACAGATACGCAGTATTTT. Its protein product is CASGNRGTDTQYF.

The chain uses TRBV20-1 and TRBJ1-1; the D is unclear. Looked up from germline, CDR1 is DFQATT and CDR2 is SNEGSKA (reference sequence). This CDR3 is built from 14 residues. V gave up 2 bases and J gave up 3 bases, with 13 bases separating them. CDR3 amino acids: CSARLSDGYTEAFF. The CDR3 nucleotides are TGCAGTGCTAGACTATCGGACGGATACACTGAAGCTTTCTTT.

This clone occurred a few times. The rearrangement uses TRBV7-6 and TRBJ2-3; D remains unclear. This CDR3 has 12 residues. From germline, CDR1 is SGHVS and CDR2 FNYEAQ. Trimming shortened V by 2 bases and J by 6 bases, and 6 bases separated the two germline ends. CDR3 bases: TGTGCCAGCAGCTTAACCTCCGATACGCAGTATTTT. It is translated as CASSLTSDTQYF.

This clone was observed a single time. The missing conserved phenylalanine or tryptophan at the end of this CDR3 makes a read error likely. The gene calls are TRBV2 and TRBJ1-5, with TRBD1 identical over 10 bases. The CDR3 spans 14 residues. J was trimmed by 6 bases and V by 5 bases; bases with no gene match: 4. The germline CDR1 and CDR2 sequences are SNHLY and FYNNEI. CDR3 bases: TGTGCCAGCAGTCGACAGGGGGCGCGTCAGCCCCAGCATATT. Translated, it gives CASSRQGARQPQHI.

This clone occurred many times. The V and J genes are TRBV9 and TRBJ1-2; TRBD1 is a possible D gene (6 bases). This CDR3 has 11 residues. CDR1 and CDR2 from the germline V gene are SGDLS and YYNGEE. V was cut by 7 bases and J by 6 bases, with 10 bases left in between. The CDR3 coding sequence is TGTGCCAGCGAGGGGGTGGATGGCTACACCTTC. It encodes CASEGVDGYTF.

V is TRBV6-2 or TRBV6-3 and J is TRBJ1-2; the match to TRBD1 covers 9 bases. This CDR3 contains 11 residues. Germline V gene lookup returns CDR1 MNHEY and CDR2 SVGEGT. V lost 6 bases and J lost 8; bases outside the gene matches: 1. The CDR3 reads CASSGQGGYTF. DNA for the CDR3: TGTGCCAGCAGCGGACAGGGGGGCTACACCTTC.

This clone is labeled as medium-sized. The chain recombines TRBV3-1 with TRBJ1-5; no reliable D call. From germline, CDR1 is LGHDT and CDR2 YNNKEL (reference sequence). V lost 1 base and J lost 6, with 4 bases in between. CDR3 length equals 12 residues. The CDR3 region has the DNA TGTGCCAGCAGCCAAGGGCTTCAGCCCCAGCATTTT. It encodes CASSQGLQPQHF. The full variable domain, completed using reference TRBV3-1 and TRBJ1-5, is DTAVSQTPKYLVTQMGNDKSIKCEQNLGHDTMYWYKQDSKKFLKIMFSYNNKELIINETVPNRFSPKSPDKAHLNLHINSLELGDSAVYFCASSQGLQPQHFGDGTRLSIL.

This clone is labeled as medium-sized (0.01 to 0.1%). The rearrangement uses TRBV5-4 and TRBJ2-1; TRBD2 agrees at 8 bases. The CDR3 has 13 residues. Germline V gene data show CDR1 as SGHNT and CDR2 as YYREEE (reference sequence). V dropped 6 bases and J dropped 8; count of bases not matched to a gene: 7. The CDR3 loop is CASTGGGADEQFF. Written as DNA, the CDR3 is TGTGCCAGCACGGGAGGGGGGGCCGATGAGCAGTTCTTC. Looking up the rest from reference TRBV5-4 and TRBJ2-1 gives the full variable domain: ETGVTQSPTHLIKTRGQQVTLRCSSQSGHNTVSWYQQALGQGPQFIFQYYREEENGRGNFPPRFSGLQFPNYSSELNVNALELDDSALYLCASTGGGADEQFFGPGTRLTVL.

This clone was seen a handful of times. The chain has TRBV19 and TRBJ2-3, with 10 positions matching TRBD2. V shed 5 bases, J shed 8 bases, and the junction held 4 bases outside the gene matches. Germline values: CDR1 LNHDA, CDR2 SQIVND (reference sequence). The CDR3 loop spans 13 amino acids. This CDR3 reads CASSGTSDGTQYF. The CDR3, as DNA: TGTGCCAGTAGTGGGACTAGCGACGGTACGCAGTATTTT. The whole variable domain, filled in from reference TRBV19 and TRBJ2-3, reads DGGITQSPKYLFRKEGQNVTLSCEQNLNHDAMYWYRQDPGQGLRLIYYSQIVNDFQKGDIAEGYSVSREKKESFPLTVTSAQKNPTAFYLCASSGTSDGTQYFGPGTRLTVL.

This clone showed up just a few times. The chain links TRBV5-1 to TRBJ2-1, with D perhaps matching TRBD1 (6 bases). This CDR3 contains 16 residues. CDR1 SGHRS and CDR2 YFSETQ come from the germline V gene. V was cut by 4 bases and J by 0 bases, with 14 bases left in between. CDR3 in DNA: TGCGCCAGCAGCGACGAGGACAGACTCTCCTACAATGAGCAGTTCTTC. This sequence encodes CASSDEDRLSYNEQFF.

This clone was observed a handful of times. With a much larger clone just one base away, this may be a read error. The chain uses TRBV30 and TRBJ2-3; D uncertain. Trimming pared 3 bases from V and 4 bases from J, leaving 8 bases between. Germline CDR1 is GTSNPN and CDR2 is SVGIG (reference sequence). The CDR3 is 12 amino acids. CDR3 region: CAWSSGADTQYF. CDR3 coding DNA: TGTGCCTGGAGCAGTGGTGCAGATACGCAGTATTTT.

This clone occurred a few times. This chain connects TRBV6-1 to TRBJ2-7; 7 bases map to TRBD1. This CDR3 has 15 residues. Germline CDR1 MNHNS, CDR2 SASEGT. After removal of 4 bases from V and 3 bases from J, the junction contained 9 bases not matched to a gene. This chain's CDR3 is CASSANRDSFYEQYF. For the CDR3, the DNA is TGTGCCAGCAGTGCCAACCGGGACAGCTTCTACGAGCAGTACTTC.

V is TRBV20-1 and J is TRBJ2-7; D call uncertain. Trimming cost V 2 bases and J 6 bases, with 8 bases left between them. From germline, CDR1 is DFQATT and CDR2 SNEGSKA (reference sequence). The length of the CDR3 is 11 residues. This CDR3 reads CSARTPTEQYF. In DNA, the CDR3 is TGCAGTGCTAGAACCCCCACCGAGCAGTACTTC.

This chain uses TRBV28 with TRBJ1-5; D might be TRBD1 (5 bases). The germline gives CDR1 MDHEN, CDR2 SYDVKM. Trimming cost V 1 base and J 2 bases, with 9 bases left between them. The length of the CDR3 is 15 residues. In DNA, the CDR3 is TGTGCCAGCAGTTTATCGGGGGGTGGCAATCAGCCCCAGCATTTT. It is translated as CASSLSGGGNQPQHF.

This clone was observed a few times. V is TRBV25-1 and J is TRBJ2-1; D perhaps matches TRBD2 (5 bases). The CDR3 is 13 amino acids. Germline-derived CDR1 and CDR2 are MGHDK and SYGVNS. V lost 4 bases, J lost 5 bases, and 9 bases lay in between. For the CDR3, the DNA is TGTGCCAGCAGTGGAGGGCTAAACAATGAGCAGTTCTTC. It translates to CASSGGLNNEQFF. Complete variable domain (other parts from reference TRBV25-1 and TRBJ2-1): EADIYQTPRYLVIGTGKKITLECSQTMGHDKMYWYQQDPGMELHLIHYSYGVNSTEKGDLSSESTVSRIRTEHFPLTLESARPSHTSQYLCASSGGLNNEQFFGPGTRLTVL.